The rows below give T cell receptor beta chains drawn from one sample of a study of blood T cells in healthy people across ages. TCRdb analysed the 5' RACE reads with MiXCR anew, one entry per CDR3 protein. The table includes around 990,000 distinct CDR3 sequences, roughly 24% detected once. This sample also belongs to another study, concerning T cells of mothers and their children.

The sequenced sample was blood. These receptors came from a girl aged 2-10 years in good health. The CDR3 runs from the conserved cysteine through the conserved F or W. The order of the fields is CDR3 length, D gene, V gene, J gene, clone size, CDR3 DNA, CDR3 protein. The D gene is left open where the match is weak. Clone size is given for some rows only: seen once, a few or many times, or a class if the clone is expanded.

len: 13
d_gene: -
v_gene: TRBV6-1
j_gene: TRBJ2-5
abundance: -
CDR3nt: TGTGCCAGCAGTGCTGTCAGAGCGGAGACCCAGTACTTC
CDR3aa: CASSAVRAETQYF

len: 14
d_gene: -
v_gene: TRBV6-5
j_gene: TRBJ2-5
abundance: -
CDR3nt: TGTGCCATCCGAGAGACGGGGCCACAAGAGACCCAGTACTTC
CDR3aa: CAIRETGPQETQYF

len: 12
d_gene: -
v_gene: TRBV5-6
j_gene: TRBJ2-1
abundance: few
CDR3nt: TGTGCCAGCGGGCTTCGTGATGATGAGCAGTTCTTC
CDR3aa: CASGLRDDEQFF

len: 15
d_gene: TRBD2
v_gene: TRBV4-2
j_gene: TRBJ2-7
abundance: few
CDR3nt: TGTGCCAGCAGCCAAGAAGGGAGCGGGGGCTACGAGCAGTACTTC
CDR3aa: CASSQEGSGGYEQYF

len: 16
d_gene: -
v_gene: TRBV5-1
j_gene: TRBJ2-6
abundance: -
CDR3nt: TGCGCCAGCAGCTCGCAAGGAGGGGCTGGGGCCAACGTCCTGACTTTC
CDR3aa: CASSSQGGAGANVLTF

len: 14
d_gene: TRBD2
v_gene: TRBV28
j_gene: TRBJ2-5
abundance: few
CDR3nt: TGTGCCAACAGTTTTGGGACTACTCAAGAGACCCAGTACTTC
CDR3aa: CANSFGTTQETQYF

len: 13
d_gene: -
v_gene: TRBV4-1
j_gene: TRBJ1-1
abundance: few
CDR3nt: TGCGCCAGCAGCCAGTTTATGAACACTGAAGCTTTCTTT
CDR3aa: CASSQFMNTEAFF

len: 15
d_gene: -
v_gene: TRBV12-3/TRBV12-4
j_gene: TRBJ1-3
abundance: few
CDR3nt: TGTGCCAGCAGCCTAGTCCCCCTCGGAGGAAACACCATATATTTT
CDR3aa: CASSLVPLGGNTIYF

len: 14
d_gene: TRBD1
v_gene: TRBV12-3/TRBV12-4
j_gene: TRBJ1-6
abundance: few
CDR3nt: TGTGCCTGCTGGATGACAGGGATCGATTCACCCCTCCACTTT
CDR3aa: CACWMTGIDSPLHF

len: 17
d_gene: TRBD2
v_gene: TRBV12-3/TRBV12-4
j_gene: TRBJ2-5
abundance: -
CDR3nt: TGTGCCAGCAGCGGGACTAGCGGAAGGTGGTTACAAGAGACCCAGTACTTC
CDR3aa: CASSGTSGRWLQETQYF